The present entry profiles one T cell receptor (beta chain) with its context. Its antigen is unidentified. CDR1 and CDR2 (germline): DFQATT, SNEGSKA (reference sequence). The CDR3 is 14 residues long. These data belong to a study of T cells in severe cutaneous drug reactions. Points from the study as a whole: A public TCRbeta CDR3 appeared in all seven CBZ-SJS/TEN blister samples, averaging roughly 14%.

The patients sequenced had a carbamazepine-induced Stevens-Johnson syndrome or toxic epidermal necrolysis reaction. The iRepertoire multiplex PCR system with TCR subtype-specific primers built both bulk and single-cell libraries. TCRdb reprocessed the multiplex PCR reads and reports one entry per CDR3 protein, with no DNA. The table for this sample gives 10,000 or so distinct CDR3 sequences. Sequences were obtained from cells from a skin blister. This chain uses TRBV20-1 with TRBJ1-2; the TCRdb call, TRBD1, lacks DNA for checking. The sequence was collected from a human donor with Stevens-Johnson syndrome, a severe cutaneous drug reaction. CDR3 protein: CSATSGTGNYGYTF.